A selection of T cell receptor beta chains follows, all from one sample in a study of response to subunit inactivated influenza vaccine. TCRdb processed the RT-PCR reads anew with MiXCR; each CDR3 protein has one entry. Counted here are 450,000 to 700,000 distinct CDR3 sequences, 11% to 15% occurring once; the ten biggest clones make up roughly 11%. The material sequenced was PBMCs from blood, taken about 12 days after vaccination. These receptors were obtained from a man in his fifties who received an inactivated influenza vaccine. CDR3s include the opening cysteine and the closing phenylalanine or tryptophan. Fields, in order: J gene, clone size, D gene, V gene, CDR3 DNA, CDR3 protein. A D gene is named only where the DNA matches it firmly. Clone size appears in some rows only: once, few, many, or a class for an expanded clone.

TRBJ2-3	many	TRBD2	TRBV29-1	TGCAGCGTGACTAGCGGGAGTCTCGGGTTAGCAGATACGCAGTATTTT	CSVTSGSLGLADTQYF
TRBJ2-1	few	TRBD2	TRBV29-1	TGCAGCGTTGAGCTAGCGGGACAGAACAATGAGCAGTTCTTC	CSVELAGQNNEQFF
TRBJ1-3	few	-	TRBV12-3/TRBV12-4	TGTGCCAGCAACGTGGGGCTTAATCTGGGAAACACCATATATTTT	CASNVGLNLGNTIYF
TRBJ1-1	few	-	TRBV5-1	TGCGCCAGCAGCCCAGGGCGGAAAGGATACACTGAAGCTTTCTTT	CASSPGRKGYTEAFF
TRBJ2-5	few	TRBD2	TRBV7-8	TGTGCCAGCGGAGGGACTAGCGGGGGACAAGAGACCCAGTACTTC	CASGGTSGGQETQYF
TRBJ2-7	-	-	TRBV7-8	TGTGCCAGCAGCCCCGCCTGGGTGGGAACCTACGAGCAGTACTTC	CASSPAWVGTYEQYF
TRBJ1-1	-	-	TRBV10-3	TGTGCAAGCGTGGGGGATATCAACACTGAAGCTTTCTTT	CASVGDINTEAFF
TRBJ1-1	many	TRBD1	TRBV29-1	TGCAGCGTTGGACAGGGTTTGGCTTTCTTT	CSVGQGLAFF
TRBJ2-6	few	TRBD1	TRBV11-2	TGTGCCAGCAGCTTTAGGACAGGGAGTAATGGGGCCAACGTCCTGACTTTC	CASSFRTGSNGANVLTF
TRBJ2-2	few	TRBD1	TRBV29-1	TGCAGCGTTGGTCGGACAGGGGCCGCCGGGGAGCTGTTTTTT	CSVGRTGAAGELFF
TRBJ1-2	few	-	TRBV15	TGTGCCACCAGCAGAGATCCGGGACTCGCAGACTATGGCTACACCTTC	CATSRDPGLADYGYTF
TRBJ2-7	few	TRBD2	TRBV10-2	TGCGCCAGCAGTGAGGTTCCCCGCGGGGGATCCTACGAGCAGTACTTC	CASSEVPRGGSYEQYF
TRBJ2-5	few	-	TRBV7-2	TGTGCCAGCAGCTCTTACGGACAGATTCTTCAAGAGACCCAGTACTTC	CASSSYGQILQETQYF
TRBJ2-2	-	TRBD2	TRBV12-3/TRBV12-4	TGTGCCAGCAGTTTTTGGCTAGCGGGTTACACCGGGGAGCTGTTTTTT	CASSFWLAGYTGELFF
TRBJ2-3	-	-	TRBV4-3	TGCGCCAGCAGCGCAGCGGTCGGCAGCACAGATACGCAGTATTTT	CASSAAVGSTDTQYF
TRBJ1-2	few	-	TRBV6-2/TRBV6-3	TGTGCCAGCAGCCTAACCGGAGGGGCGAGGGGCTACACCTTC	CASSLTGGARGYTF
TRBJ2-5	-	-	TRBV7-9	TGTGCCAGCAGCTCCGGGGACTTGTACCAAGAGACCCAGTACTTC	CASSSGDLYQETQYF
TRBJ2-3	-	TRBD1	TRBV7-3	TGTGCCAGCAGCTCCGGGACAGGGCTCCCAGATACGCAGTATTTT	CASSSGTGLPDTQYF
TRBJ2-3	few	-	TRBV11-2	TGTGCCAGCAGCTTAGAGGGCAGGGTCGGTATCCCAGATACGCAGTATTTT	CASSLEGRVGIPDTQYF
TRBJ1-2	few	-	TRBV12-5	TGTGCTAGTGGTTTGGTCGGGACCTATGGCTACACCTTC	CASGLVGTYGYTF
TRBJ1-2	few	-	TRBV6-2/TRBV6-3	TGTGCCAGCAGTTCGGGACATCCCGGCTACACCTTC	CASSSGHPGYTF
TRBJ2-7	-	-	TRBV20-1	TGCAGTGCGGGGACGGACGGCTCCTACGAGCAGTACTTC	CSAGTDGSYEQYF
TRBJ1-3	few	-	TRBV20-1	TGCAGTGCTACCGAGTTAGGCCGCTCTGGAAACACCATATATTTT	CSATELGRSGNTIYF
TRBJ1-1	few	TRBD1	TRBV27	TGTGCCAGCAGTCCCGGGACAGGGAGACCCATGAACACTGAAGCTTTCTTT	CASSPGTGRPMNTEAFF
TRBJ2-5	-	-	TRBV10-1	TGCGCCAGCAGTGAGAGGGTACAAGAGACCCAGTACTTC	CASSERVQETQYF
TRBJ2-2	few	-	TRBV27	TGTGCCAGCGGGTTTAGCACCGGGGAGCTGTTTTTT	CASGFSTGELFF
TRBJ1-2	-	TRBD1	TRBV3-1	TGTGCCAGCAGCCAAGAGGACAGGGCATATCGCTACACCTTC	CASSQEDRAYRYTF
TRBJ2-7	-	TRBD2	TRBV7-9	TGTGCCAGCAGCCAGGGGACTAGCGGGTTGAGCTCCTACGAGCAGTACTTC	CASSQGTSGLSSYEQYF
TRBJ2-7	few	-	TRBV12-3/TRBV12-4	TGTGCCAGCGAAAACTGGAGCTCCTACGAGCAGTACTTC	CASENWSSYEQYF
TRBJ2-5	-	-	TRBV10-1	TGCGCCAGCCAGCGGGCCTTCCAAGAGACCCAGTACTTC	CASQRAFQETQYF
TRBJ1-5	few	-	TRBV6-2/TRBV6-3	TGTGCCAGCAGTGACAGACAGTATCAGCCCCAGCATTTT	CASSDRQYQPQHF
TRBJ2-3	few	TRBD2	TRBV2	TGTGCCAGCAGAAGTCTAGCGGGGATTACAGATACGCAGTATTTT	CASRSLAGITDTQYF
TRBJ2-7	-	-	TRBV7-9	TGTGCCAGCAGCCGGGTCCAGGGCTCCTACGAGCAGTACTTC	CASSRVQGSYEQYF
TRBJ2-3	-	TRBD2	TRBV7-2	TGTGCCAGCAGCTTAGGCCAGCGGGGAGATGGGGCAGATACGCAGTATTTT	CASSLGQRGDGADTQYF
TRBJ1-6	few	-	TRBV7-2	TGTGCCAGCAGCTTAGGGAAGTCCAATTCACCCCTCCACTTT	CASSLGKSNSPLHF
TRBJ2-3	few	TRBD1	TRBV11-2	TGTGCCAGCAGCTTCTATAGGGGGCTCGCAGATACGCAGTATTTT	CASSFYRGLADTQYF
TRBJ1-1	few	TRBD1	TRBV7-2	TGTGCCAGCAGCTTAGCTGTGATGGCAGGGGGGAACACTGAAGCTTTCTTT	CASSLAVMAGGNTEAFF
TRBJ1-4	few	TRBD1	TRBV10-3	TGTGCCATCAGTGAAAGACAGGGGGGTGAAAAACTGTTTTTT	CAISERQGGEKLFF
TRBJ2-7	once	TRBD2	TRBV7-2	TGTGCCAGCAGCGAGAGACTAGCGGGAGGATACGAGCAGTACTTC	CASSERLAGGYEQYF
TRBJ2-1	-	TRBD2	TRBV20-1	TGCAGTGCTAGAGATCGGCTAGCGGGAGTTCTCGGCGATGAGCAGTTCTTC	CSARDRLAGVLGDEQFF
TRBJ2-1	-	-	TRBV7-9	TGTGCCAGCAGCTTAGTAAGGGATTACAATGAGCAGTTCTTC	CASSLVRDYNEQFF
TRBJ2-3	many	-	TRBV12-3/TRBV12-4	TGTGCCAGCAGTTTAAATCGCGACACAGATACGCAGTATTTT	CASSLNRDTDTQYF
TRBJ2-3	many	TRBD2	TRBV6-7	TGTGCCAGCAAGCCGGGACTAGCGGGGGAAGATACGCAGTATTTT	CASKPGLAGEDTQYF